Here is one T cell receptor beta chain with its context. The antigen remains undetermined. The record originates from a study of response to subunit inactivated influenza vaccine. The study, taken as a whole, reports: The authors offered the suggestion that each seasonal influenza vaccination recruits few new T cells.

The CDR3 extends over 13 amino acids. Germline V gene data show CDR1 as MNHEY and CDR2 as SMNVEV (reference sequence). Trimming shortened V by 2 bases and J by 4 bases, and 8 bases separated the two germline ends. TCRdb analysed the RT-PCR reads with MiXCR anew, one entry per CDR3 protein. The sample has about 520,000 distinct CDR3 sequences; roughly 27% are singletons. The V and J genes are TRBV27 and TRBJ1-2; D gene uncertain. This clonotype was sampled from a man aged 50-60 years who received an inactivated influenza vaccine. This specimen was CD4+ T cells sorted from PBMCs, taken around 5 days after vaccination. Here the CDR3 DNA reads TGTGCCAGCAGTTTAGCTAGTGGCTATGGCTACACCTTC. Translated: CASSLASGYGYTF.